These T cell receptor beta chains were read from a single sample in a study of CD8+CD57+ T cells in acquired aplastic anemia. TCRdb re-called the reads through MiXCR, storing one row per CDR3 protein. Of some 180,000 distinct CDR3 sequences listed, about half are singletons. The sequencing sample was made of sorted CD4+, CD8+, or CD8+CD57+ T cells (not recorded which) from PBMCs. Source of these receptors: a human donor in good health. Each CDR3 is given with its conserved first and last residue. The D gene is left open where the match is weak. Clone size is stated in some rows and not others, as once, few, many or a class when expanded.

>TRBV5-1|few|TRBJ1-2|.
CASSAAETGLDGYTF
TGCGCCAGCAGCGCGGCCGAAACAGGGTTAGATGGCTACACCTTC
>TRBV7-9|many|TRBJ1-1|.
CASSREGYTEAFF
TGTGCCAGCAGCCGAGAAGGGTACACTGAAGCTTTCTTT
>TRBV19|few|TRBJ2-7|TRBD1
CASSERGHYEQYF
TGTGCCAGTAGTGAAAGGGGGCACTACGAGCAGTACTTC
>TRBV6-1|few|TRBJ1-1|.
CASRKGTEAFF
TGTGCCAGCAGGAAGGGGACTGAAGCTTTCTTT
>TRBV10-3|.|TRBJ2-7|TRBD1
CAITKDREVYEQYF
TGTGCCATCACCAAGGACAGGGAAGTCTACGAGCAGTACTTC
>TRBV20-1|.|TRBJ1-1|TRBD1
CSAPYGTGVRNTEAFF
TGCAGTGCCCCCTATGGCACAGGGGTCCGGAACACTGAAGCTTTCTTT
>TRBV19|.|TRBJ1-2|.
CASSITSPGGDGYTF
TGTGCCAGTAGTATAACTTCCCCGGGTGGGGACGGCTACACCTTC
>TRBV4-1|.|TRBJ1-3|.
CASSPLGFGNTIYF
TGCGCCAGCAGCCCCCTCGGGTTTGGAAACACCATATATTTT
>TRBV3-1|.|TRBJ2-2|.
CASSQLSRATNTGELFF
TGTGCCAGCAGCCAATTATCGCGCGCTACGAACACCGGGGAGCTGTTTTTT
>TRBV30|.|TRBJ1-5|.
CAWSVDSNQPQHF
TGTGCCTGGAGTGTAGACAGCAATCAGCCCCAGCATTTT
>TRBV5-1|.|TRBJ2-7|.
CASTLDGSSYEQYF
TGCGCCAGCACCCTGGACGGAAGCTCCTACGAGCAGTACTTC
>TRBV7-8|few|TRBJ2-1|.
CASSFLGNEQFF
TGTGCCAGCAGCTTCCTTGGGAATGAGCAGTTCTTC
>TRBV19|.|TRBJ1-3|.
CASIQGSSGNTIYF
TGTGCCAGTATACAAGGGAGCTCTGGAAACACCATATATTTT
>TRBV27|.|TRBJ2-1|.
CASSPLADTDDNEQFF
TGTGCCAGCAGTCCCTTAGCGGACACGGACGACAATGAGCAGTTCTTC
>TRBV6-2/TRBV6-3|.|TRBJ2-1|TRBD2
CASSYLPSGSYNEQFF
TGTGCCAGCAGTTACTTACCTAGCGGGAGTTACAATGAGCAGTTCTTC
>TRBV2|.|TRBJ2-7|.
CASSEITEQYF
TGTGCCAGCAGTGAAATTACCGAGCAGTACTTC
>TRBV15|many|TRBJ2-5|TRBD1
CATSRNRGQETQYF
TGTGCCACCAGCAGAAACAGGGGGCAAGAGACCCAGTACTTC
>TRBV19|few|TRBJ1-2|TRBD1
CASSRQGIDYGYTF
TGTGCCAGTAGCCGACAGGGGATCGACTATGGCTACACCTTC
>TRBV20-1|few|TRBJ2-5|TRBD2
CSAVLGGGSDETQYF
TGCAGTGCCGTCCTAGGTGGCGGGAGCGATGAGACCCAGTACTTC
>TRBV7-9|many|TRBJ2-1|TRBD2
CASSFDASGNRNEQFF
TGTGCCAGCAGCTTCGACGCTAGCGGCAATAGGAATGAGCAGTTCTTC
>TRBV5-1|many|TRBJ1-3|.
CASAITGSGNTIYF
TGCGCCAGCGCCATTACCGGCTCTGGAAACACCATATATTTT
>TRBV20-1|many|TRBJ2-3|.
CSGCPPTSFSTDTQYF
TGCAGTGGCTGCCCCCCGACTAGTTTTTCCACAGATACGCAGTATTTT
>TRBV6-1|.|TRBJ2-1|TRBD2
CASSPRTSPRDEQFF
TGTGCCAGCAGTCCGCGGACTAGCCCTCGCGATGAGCAGTTCTTC
>TRBV19|many|TRBJ2-6|TRBD2
CASSPGGGYLSSGANVLTF
TGTGCCAGTAGCCCGGGGGGGGGCTACCTTTCCTCTGGGGCCAACGTCCTGACTTTC
>TRBV24-1|.|TRBJ1-2|.
CATSDLVGGYTF
TGTGCCACCAGTGACCTCGTGGGAGGCTACACCTTC
>TRBV24-1|medium-sized|TRBJ2-3|TRBD1
CATSPTGKADTQYF
TGTGCCACCAGCCCGACAGGGAAGGCAGATACGCAGTATTTT
>TRBV19|many|TRBJ2-1|TRBD2
CASSDPGTSGYNEQFF
TGTGCCAGTAGTGACCCGGGGACTAGCGGCTACAATGAGCAGTTCTTC
>TRBV10-3|few|TRBJ1-4|TRBD1
CAISGTDNEKLFF
TGTGCCATTTCCGGGACAGATAATGAAAAACTGTTTTTT
>TRBV15|few|TRBJ2-7|.
CATSLRQNSYEQYF
TGTGCCACCAGCCTCCGACAGAACTCCTACGAGCAGTACTTC
>TRBV9|once|TRBJ1-5|.
CASSGPQGFPQHF
TGTGCCAGCAGCGGTCCCCAGGGGTTTCCCCAGCATTTT
>TRBV7-2|many|TRBJ2-1|.
CASSSRDTFQQFF
TGTGCCAGCAGCTCTCGCGACACATTTCAGCAGTTCTTC